This T cell receptor (beta chain) was retrieved from a study of cytomegalovirus exposure and HLA in healthy donors. Losses at the gene ends were 6 bases for V and 0 bases for J; bases not matched to a gene: 1. CDR1 is MDHEN, CDR2 SYDVKM, per germline. The CDR3 consists of 13 residues. These donors counted as nominally healthy when sampled, but unrecorded immune exposures were likely. Both 60 Vbeta primers and 13 Jbeta primers went into the PCR. Measured with immunoSEQ multiplex PCR; TCRdb has only the in-frame clones, and not every one. The data show about 160,000 clones, 80% to 85% seen once. This receptor was obtained from a girl aged 2-10 years in good health and CMV-seropositive. Sequenced sample: PBMCs. J is TRBJ2-5 and V is TRBV28; 7 positions agree with TRBD1. This CDR3 reads CASRQGYQETQYF. For the CDR3, the DNA is TGTGCCAGCAGACAGGGGTACCAAGAGACCCAGTACTTC.